These 10 T cell receptor beta chains originate from one sample sequenced in a study of T cells after yellow fever vaccination. A single record per CDR3 protein comes from TCRdb applying MiXCR to the 5' RACE reads. The sample records approximately 90,000 distinct CDR3 sequences, about 6% being singletons. The sample in question was CD8+ T cells sorted from PBMCs, obtained 10 days after the yellow fever booster vaccination. The receptors were gathered from a man in his late teens or twenties who received the YFV17D yellow fever vaccine.

This clonotype was observed many times. The chain uses TRBV5-6 and TRBJ2-2; 13 bases match TRBD2. CDR1 SGHDT and CDR2 YYEEEE come from the germline V gene. V was clipped by 7 bases and J by 9 bases; unmatched bases: 12. This CDR3 contains 16 residues. The CDR3 DNA sequence: TGTGCCAGCTCCTTGAAGGGACTAGCGGGGACTCGGGAGCTGTTTTTT. Translation: CASSLKGLAGTRELFF.

The chain carries TRBV11-1 and TRBJ1-1; D gene unclear. The CDR3 extends over 12 amino acids. V was shortened by 2 bases and J by 5 bases, with 6 bases between the two germline ends. Germline values: CDR1 SGHAT, CDR2 FQDESV (reference sequence). CDR3 loop: CASSLRRTEAFF. As DNA, the CDR3 is TGTGCCAGCAGCTTAAGACGGACTGAAGCTTTCTTT.

In its sample, this clonotype was seen many times. CDR3 sequence: CSARDGGGDYNEQFF. In DNA form, the CDR3 reads TGCAGTGCTAGAGATGGCGGGGGGGACTACAATGAGCAGTTCTTC. The chain carries TRBV20-1 and TRBJ2-1; 9 positions agree with TRBD2. Germline V gene lookup returns CDR1 DFQATT and CDR2 SNEGSKA (reference sequence). The junction had 3 bases not matched to a gene; V was cut back by 0 bases and J by 3 bases. CDR3 length: 15 residues.

This clonotype was seen a few times. The V and J genes are TRBV7-6 and TRBJ1-6, with D tentatively TRBD1 (5 bases). The V gene's germline CDR1 is SGHVS and CDR2 FNYEAQ. This CDR3 is built from 16 residues. Trimming removed 0 bases at V and 9 bases at J, with 15 bases between. The CDR3 coding sequence is TGTGCCAGCAGCTTAGCGAAACGTCAGGGTCGTTCACCCCTCCACTTT. Translated: CASSLAKRQGRSPLHF. The entire variable domain, with the rest obtained from reference TRBV7-6 and TRBJ1-6, is as follows: GAGVSQSPRYKVTKRGQDVALRCDPISGHVSLYWYRQALGQGPEFLTYFNYEAQQDKSGLPNDRFSAERPEGSISTLTIQRTEQRDSAMYRCASSLAKRQGRSPLHFGNGTRLTVT.

V and J are TRBV10-1 and TRBJ2-3, with 9 nucleotides matching TRBD1. The CDR3 is 15 residues long. The V gene's germline CDR1 is WNHNN and CDR2 SYGVQD (reference sequence). The trim removed 0 bases at V and 5 bases at J, leaving 3 bases unmatched. CDR3 sequence reads: CASSESRTGEDTQYF. The CDR3 coding sequence is TGCGCCAGCAGTGAGTCACGGACAGGGGAAGATACGCAGTATTTT.

The chain is built from TRBV19 and TRBJ2-7; D might be TRBD1 or TRBD2, each matching 5 bases. V was pared by 6 bases and J by 6 bases, with 21 bases between. The CDR3 length is 15 residues. Germline V gene data show CDR1 as LNHDA and CDR2 as SQIVND (reference sequence). In DNA form, the CDR3 reads TGTGCCAGTAGCCCAACCTCGGGACCCCAGGGCGAGCAGTACTTC. Encoded protein: CASSPTSGPQGEQYF.

This clonotype was picked up a small number of times. V usage is TRBV4-3 and J usage is TRBJ2-1; D unclear. Deletions cut 0 bases from V and 0 bases from J, with 9 bases between. Germline CDR1 and CDR2: LGHNA and YSLEER. This CDR3 comprises 16 residues. Here the CDR3 reads CASSQDRFSSYNEQFF. CDR3 coding DNA: TGCGCCAGCAGCCAAGATCGATTCAGCTCCTACAATGAGCAGTTCTTC.

The CDR3 bases are TGTGCCAGCAGCTACCCCTCAGCTTCCAGCGGGGGGAGGCATACGCAGTATTTT. It translates to CASSYPSASSGGRHTQYF. This chain uses TRBV5-4 with TRBJ2-3, with TRBD2 matching 9 bases. Germline-derived CDR1 and CDR2 are SGHNT and YYREEE (reference sequence). Trimming cost V 3 bases and J 7 bases; bases outside gene matches: 18. This CDR3 has 18 residues.

This clonotype was seen at least ten times. This chain connects TRBV10-1 to TRBJ2-2, with D tentatively TRBD1 or TRBD2 (5 bases each). CDR1 WNHNN and CDR2 SYGVQD come from the germline V gene (reference sequence). Trimming shortened V by 6 bases and J by 8 bases, and 16 bases separated the two germline ends. CDR3 length: 14 amino acids. The CDR3 nucleotides are TGCGCCAGCAGCGTAGGGGACGACAAAGGGGAGCTGTTTTTT. It yields the protein CASSVGDDKGELFF.

In its sample, this clonotype was seen many times. The chain carries TRBV20-1 and TRBJ2-3, with 14 bases lining up with TRBD2. CDR1 is DFQATT, CDR2 SNEGSKA, per germline (reference sequence). V lost 8 bases to trimming and J lost 3 bases; unmatched junction nucleotides: 4. The CDR3 totals 14 residues. Written as DNA, the CDR3 is TGCAGTACCCGACTAGCGGGGGGGACAGATACGCAGTATTTT. Amino acid sequence: CSTRLAGGTDTQYF.